This T cell receptor beta chain emerged from a study of identical twins. Germline CDR1 DFQATT, CDR2 SNEGSKA (reference sequence). CDR3 length equals 12 residues. TCRdb passed the 5' RACE reads through MiXCR, listing each CDR3 protein once. The sample lists about 730,000 distinct CDR3 sequences; roughly 20% were seen once. This sample was shared with a second study, whose subject was T cells expressing NK-cell markers.

Sequencing was performed on PBMCs. This TCR came from a woman between 18 and 29 years old in good health. The chain has TRBV20-1 and TRBJ1-2, with unresolved D. The CDR3 DNA is TGCAGATTCGTTTCCGCATTCTCGGGCTACACCTTC. Its translation is CRFVSAFSGYTF.